What follows describes a single T cell receptor beta chain. This clone is labeled large (0.1 to 1%). Its antigen specificity is not known. No much larger clone is present one base from it, and per-base qualities are unavailable. The entry originates in a study of long-term antiretroviral therapy in people with HIV (dated by TCRdb to 2022 to 2024). For the study in its entirety: The earliest samples were collected roughly a decade before the 2015 WHO recommendation for immediate ART, at a time when ART was usually postponed until CD4 counts fell. A retrospective serial study tested whether changes in peripheral blood TRB repertoire composition and diversity were associated with ART initiation and durable HIV suppression. A total of some 210 cryopreserved PBMC samples were contributed to the cohort by 30 adults with confirmed HIV infection, with samples collected serially over a mean of roughly six years (range 1-12). Among the 30 to 35 participants with HIV, about a dozen were female. Test extractions of a monoclonal T-cell line alongside 33 polyclonal samples showed no cross-contamination during QIAcube processing.

To be included, a participant needed at least one PBMC sample from before ART initiation plus at least two post-ART samples. All participants with HIV were treated in the United States of America. Before DNA extraction, cryopreserved samples containing about 0.95-10 million PBMC were thawed and washed. At the time of the earliest PBMC sample, participants with HIV were aged between roughly 20 and 54 years. Per participant, PBMC samples came from 1-4 timepoints prior to ART initiation and 2-8 timepoints following ART initiation, for a median of 7 samples. Serial HIV viral load, CD4+ T-cell count, ART history and demographic data were obtained for every participant. Using a Qiagen kit on a QIAcube, genomic DNA was extracted from unsorted PBMC, with samples processed in batches of 12. Its CDR3 holds 16 amino acids, cysteine through phenylalanine. Here the CDR3 DNA is all that survives: 48 bases in frame from base 1. CDR1 and CDR2 (SGHTA, FQGNSA) derive from the germline V gene. From V the trimming removes 5 bases and from J it removes 5 bases, while the gene matches leave 15 bases of the junction unaccounted for.

The immunoSEQ hsTCRB v3.0 assay was used at survey level resolution to sequence the TRB variable region. A depth of roughly 35,000-50,000 T-cell genomes per sample was targeted for TRB sequencing. Pooled TRB libraries were sequenced on an Illumina MiSeq with a v3 150-cycle kit. As for the authors' bioinformatics: Analysis of repertoires was carried out in R inside a reproducible Nextflow workflow spanning QC, data transformation and analysis. LymphoSeq2, an R package for exploring AIRR-Seq data, was used to implement custom analyses. Four samples that yielded fewer than 5000 total TRB sequences were excluded, so that 150 to 200 HIV repertoires were analyzed. Of the 188 retained HIV repertoires, 55 to 60 were collected before and around 130 after ART initiation. Each repertoire was downsampled to 5000 TRB nucleotide sequences, and summary statistics were averaged across 100 downsampling iterations. Only TRB sequences with CDR3 regions of at least seven amino acids were retained for analysis. Diversity was measured with a Shannon entropy-derived clonality score and the Gini coefficient. In repertoire networks, the top 5000 CDR3 amino acid sequences were linked whenever an edit distance of one separated two sequences. For TRB CDR3 amino acid sequences, GLIPH2 was used to predict antigen specificity groups and MHC restriction. Known CMV, EBV, HIV or tissue antigen associations were flagged by matching CDR3 amino acid sequences against VDJdb and McPAS-TCR. Pre-ART, post-ART and control groups were compared with Wilcoxon signed-rank tests and Holm-Bonferroni correction. Drawn from immuneACCESS, this table holds only the in-frame rearrangements with V and J called that TCRdb kept. Clones are partly lost; checked studies trace under half to an unresolved V gene and leave the rest unexplained. The V and J calls and clone size were taken over from that table, and D and trimming were inferred from the DNA. A total of about 11,000 clones appear in this sample, under 80% of them only once. Together, the top ten hold around a fifth of the sample.

Paper-wide results and their limitations: HIV repertoires had narrower CDR3 length ranges than controls, and the network structure suggested an antigen-experienced repertoire that shifted only slightly toward naive after ART. Limited PBMC availability meant only the TCR beta chain was sequenced, without alpha chain pairing. Expanded TRB clones identified before ART initiation dominated the repertoire at all time points, although this dominance fluctuated and declined in many PLHIV after ART. The samples span the years 2004 to 2017, and the ART regimens used at that time may not be as effective as current regimens. Starting ART was linked to a significant rise in TRB diversity, yet even after long-term ART the diversity remained significantly lower than in transplant donor controls. No data were available on ART adherence, viral resistance or therapy changes, limiting inferences about post-ART repertoire changes. Unsorted PBMC were profiled instead of sorted CD4+ and CD8+ T cells because pre-ART samples had limited cell numbers.

The rearrangement joined TRBV7-2 to TRBJ2-7; TRBD2 matches 7 bases in the middle. The clonotype comes from a man aged 30 to 45 with HIV. The material was unsorted PBMCs, obtained at the start of antiretroviral therapy, before treatment. The CDR3 protein sequence reads: CASSPGPGDYPHEQYF. The nucleotide sequence reads as follows: TGTGCCAGCAGCCCCGGGCCGGGGGACTACCCCCACGAGCAGTACTTC.